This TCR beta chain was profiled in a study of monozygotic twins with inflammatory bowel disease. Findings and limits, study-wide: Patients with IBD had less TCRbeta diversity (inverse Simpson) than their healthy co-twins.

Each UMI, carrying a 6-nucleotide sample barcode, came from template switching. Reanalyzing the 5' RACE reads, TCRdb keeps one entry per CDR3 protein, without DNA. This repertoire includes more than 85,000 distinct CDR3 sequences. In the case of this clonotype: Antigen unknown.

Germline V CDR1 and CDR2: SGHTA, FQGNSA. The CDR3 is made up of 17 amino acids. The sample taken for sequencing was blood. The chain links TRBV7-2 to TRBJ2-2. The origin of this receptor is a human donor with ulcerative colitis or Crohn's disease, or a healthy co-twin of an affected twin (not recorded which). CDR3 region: CASSFGLVAQNTGELFF.